The text below deals with one T cell receptor (beta chain). Its antigen remains unidentified. The data stem from a study of post-analysis software for immune sequencing data. Whole-study results and caveats: In patients, about 5 TRBV segments were more frequent than in controls, with TRBV5-6, TRBV5-1 and TRBV20-1 among them. By F measure, strong co-clustering occurred among samples prepared in the same batch.

Tagging with unique molecular identifiers was a feature of the TCR beta cDNA libraries. Some 500,000 cDNA molecules were obtained per 1 to 10 million input T cells. In TCRdb, the PCR reads were re-called with MiXCR into one record per CDR3 protein. The profile shows roughly 800,000 distinct CDR3 sequences, about half of them singletons. The germline V gene has CDR1 DFQATT and CDR2 SNEGSKA (reference sequence). CDR3 length: 15 amino acids. This sequence was found in a girl between 10 and 17 years old with multiple sclerosis. The sample comprised blood. The chain joins TRBV20-1 to TRBJ2-7; a possible D gene is TRBD2 (5 bases). Near its end, the DNA agrees better with TRBJ2-5, so the J call may be wrong. CDR3 bases: TGCAGTGCTAGAGGCGGGTCCATAGGACAAGAGACCCAGTACTTC. Amino acid sequence: CSARGGSIGQETQYF.